This T cell receptor (beta chain) was obtained from a study of beta chain features in type 1 diabetes. Whole-study context: Patients looked much like healthy donors when it came to age, gender and cell yields.

CDR1 and CDR2 (germline): SQVTM, ANQGSEA. The length of the CDR3 is 16 residues. Trimming at V came to 7 bases and at J to 5 bases, leaving 17 bases not matched to a gene. Of the isolated RNA, all was reverse transcribed, and so the sequenced material was expressed TCRB transcripts. Sequencing was performed with immunoSEQ multiplex PCR; in TCRdb, only in-frame clones are kept and a portion is missing. The table records more than 300,000 clones, around 16% of them present only once. As to this clone: Its target is not known.

General observations from the study: Within patients, naive, central memory and Treg TCRB repertoires seemed more similar than within healthy donors. Equally in patients and controls, shorter templates might have been favored by PCR. Because the template was cDNA, high-expressing cells might be over-represented.

This receptor was identified in a woman between 18 and 30 years old in good health. Sequencing was performed on naive CD4+ T cells from blood. The rearrangement links TRBV29-1 to TRBJ1-2; 9 bases agree with TRBD1. The CDR3 DNA follows: TGCAGCGCTCCCTTCAGCGATACAGGGGGCGCTTATGGCTACACCTTC. Its protein is CSAPFSDTGGAYGYTF.